The next 7 T cell receptor beta chains were all read from a single sample in a study of T cells in Graves' hyperthyroidism and ophthalmopathy. The TCR beta CDR3 regions underwent amplification using RNA transcripts as the source. TCR CDR3 underwent first-round RT-PCR with the HTBI primer set. Via MiXCR, TCRdb re-called the multiplex PCR reads, giving one row per CDR3 protein. Here the sample spans 300,000 to 450,000 distinct CDR3 sequences, 15% to 20% being singletons. The sample was blood. The receptor source for this set is a woman aged 40-49 years with Graves' ophthalmopathy.

This clonotype was recorded at least ten times. The chain employs TRBV5-1 and TRBJ2-5, with 9 bases fitting TRBD1. The CDR3 has 14 amino acids. CDR1 SGHRS and CDR2 YFSETQ come from the germline V gene. The V and J ends lost 0 bases and 4 bases, in that order; junction bases with no gene match: 1. The DNA of the CDR3 is TGCGCCAGCAGCTTGGACAGGGGGCCAGAGACCCAGTACTTC. Translation: CASSLDRGPETQYF.

The CDR3 loop is CASSEGGGSGNTIYF. CDR3 nucleotides: TGTGCCAGCAGCGAGGGGGGGGGCTCTGGAAACACCATATATTTT. The rearrangement links TRBV9 to TRBJ1-3, with D possibly matching TRBD1 (6 bases). Germline loops: CDR1 SGDLS, CDR2 YYNGEE. V was clipped by 3 bases and J by 0 bases, with 10 bases between them. CDR3 size: 15 residues. Complete variable domain (other parts from reference TRBV9 and TRBJ1-3): DSGVTQTPKHLITATGQRVTLRCSPRSGDLSVYWYQQSLDQGLQFLIQYYNGEERAKGNILERFSAQQFPDLHSELNLSSLELGDSALYFCASSEGGGSGNTIYFGEGSWLTVV.

A few counts support this clonotype. This chain links TRBV6-1 with TRBJ1-5; D gene uncertain. Per the germline V gene, CDR1 is MNHNS and CDR2 is SASEGT. V shed 2 bases and J shed 3 bases, with 11 bases lying between them. The CDR3 is 15 residues long. This CDR3 reads CASSETDVYNQPQHF. The CDR3 DNA is TGTGCCAGCAGTGAAACGGACGTCTACAATCAGCCCCAGCATTTT.

V usage is TRBV11-2 and J usage is TRBJ1-1; D is unresolved. Germline CDR1 SGHAT, CDR2 FQNNGV. V shed 2 bases and J shed 5 bases, with 21 bases lying between them. The CDR3 has 17 residues. CDR3 residues: CASSLILFGDTPTEAFF. As DNA, the CDR3 is TGTGCCAGCAGCTTAATTCTATTTGGGGATACCCCTACTGAAGCTTTCTTT. Full variable domain (outside the CDR3, taken from reference TRBV11-2 and TRBJ1-1): EAGVAQSPRYKIIEKRQSVAFWCNPISGHATLYWYQQILGQGPKLLIQFQNNGVVDDSQLPKDRFSAERLKGVDSTLKIQPAKLEDSAVYLCASSLILFGDTPTEAFFGQGTRLTVV.

V and J are TRBV6-2 or TRBV6-3 and TRBJ1-2; D is undetermined. Germline values: CDR1 MNHEY, CDR2 SVGEGT. CDR3 length: 15 amino acids. V was pared by 2 bases and J by 2 bases, with 12 bases between. CDR3 sequence (DNA): TGTGCCAGCAGTTACGTATCCGGCGGGAACTATGGCTACACCTTC. Its translation is CASSYVSGGNYGYTF.

This clonotype was seen many times. The chain uses TRBV20-1 and TRBJ2-7; TRBD2 matches 12 bases. The germline CDR1 and CDR2 sequences are DFQATT and SNEGSKA (reference sequence). The CDR3 runs 15 residues. V shed 5 bases and J 3 bases; nucleotides not matched to a gene: 8. This chain's CDR3 is CSARTLAGGLYEQYF. Here the CDR3 DNA reads TGCAGTGCTCGAACGCTAGCGGGAGGGCTCTACGAGCAGTACTTC.

This clonotype was recorded many times. The rearrangement links TRBV30 to TRBJ2-7; D possibly uses TRBD1 or TRBD2 (7 bases each). Germline V gives CDR1 GTSNPN, CDR2 SVGIG (reference sequence). This CDR3 comprises 12 residues. Trimming pared 5 bases from V and 7 bases from J, leaving 15 bases between. This CDR3 reads CAWLTGEGEQYF. Written as DNA, the CDR3 is TGTGCCTGGTTAACAGGGGAGGGGGAGCAGTACTTC.